Listed below are T cell receptor beta chains from one sample, sequenced in a study of response to subunit inactivated influenza vaccine. TCRdb redid the calling of the RT-PCR reads with MiXCR, one entry per CDR3 protein. The data show hundreds of thousands of distinct CDR3 sequences, approximately 15% seen once. The specimen comprised PBMCs from blood, sampled 12 days after vaccination. The receptors here all came from a man in his forties or fifties who received an inactivated influenza vaccine. CDR3s include the opening cysteine and the closing phenylalanine or tryptophan. The D gene is left open where the match is weak. Clone size appears in some rows only: once, few, many, or a class for an expanded clone.

>TRBD2|TRBV12-3/TRBV12-4|.|TRBJ2-3
TGTGCCAGCAGCTCGGGACTAGCGGGAAACACAGATACGCAGTATTTT
CASSSGLAGNTDTQYF
>.|TRBV30|.|TRBJ1-4
TGTGCCTGGAGTATCAACGGTAATGAAAAACTGTTTTTT
CAWSINGNEKLFF
>TRBD1|TRBV4-3|many|TRBJ2-7
TGCGCCAGCAGCCAAGTGGCGGACAGGATATTCTACGAGCAGTACTTC
CASSQVADRIFYEQYF
>.|TRBV6-2/TRBV6-3|.|TRBJ2-1
TGTGCCAGCAGTTACGAACAGGTGATCTACAATGAGCAGTTCTTC
CASSYEQVIYNEQFF
>.|TRBV7-2|.|TRBJ1-4
TGTGCCAGCACGACAAGGAGTAATGAAAAACTGTTTTTT
CASTTRSNEKLFF
>.|TRBV7-9|.|TRBJ1-1
TGTGCCAGCAGCTTATACGGCTCTCTGAACACTGAAGCTTTCTTT
CASSLYGSLNTEAFF
>.|TRBV24-1|.|TRBJ2-2
TGTGCCGCCGGGGTTTCCGGGGAGCTGTTTTTT
CAAGVSGELFF
>.|TRBV29-1|few|TRBJ2-5
TGCAGCGTTGAAGTCCTGGTGGGGGCCCAGTACTTC
CSVEVLVGAQYF
>TRBD2|TRBV2|many|TRBJ2-1
TGTGCCAGCAGGCCGATCGCGGGGGGTCTAGAGCAGTTCTTC
CASRPIAGGLEQFF
>TRBD1|TRBV20-1|.|TRBJ2-3
TGCAGTGGTACCTGGGGGACAGGGTTTGCAGATACGCAGTATTTT
CSGTWGTGFADTQYF